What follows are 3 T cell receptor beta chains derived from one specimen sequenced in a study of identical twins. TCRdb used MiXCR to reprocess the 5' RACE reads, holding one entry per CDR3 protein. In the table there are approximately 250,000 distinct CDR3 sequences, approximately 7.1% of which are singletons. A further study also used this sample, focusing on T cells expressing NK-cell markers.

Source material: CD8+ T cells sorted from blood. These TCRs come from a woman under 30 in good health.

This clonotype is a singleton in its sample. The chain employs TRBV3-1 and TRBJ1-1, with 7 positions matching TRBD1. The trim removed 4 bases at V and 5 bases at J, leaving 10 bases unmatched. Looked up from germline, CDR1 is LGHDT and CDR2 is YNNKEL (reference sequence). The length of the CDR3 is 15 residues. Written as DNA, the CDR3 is TGTGCCAGCAGCCCAGAACAGGGGATAAGGACTGAAGCTTTCTTT. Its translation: CASSPEQGIRTEAFF.

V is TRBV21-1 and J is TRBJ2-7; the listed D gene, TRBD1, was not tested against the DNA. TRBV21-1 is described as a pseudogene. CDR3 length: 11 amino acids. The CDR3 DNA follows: TGTCTGGACAGGGGGCATTGCGAGCAGTACTTC. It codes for CLDRGHCEQYF.

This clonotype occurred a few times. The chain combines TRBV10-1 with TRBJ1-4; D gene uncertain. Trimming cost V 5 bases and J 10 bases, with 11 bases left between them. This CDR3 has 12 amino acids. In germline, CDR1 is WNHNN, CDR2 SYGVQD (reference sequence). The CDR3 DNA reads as TGCGCCAGCAGTTCTGGCCCCGGAAAACTGTTTTTT. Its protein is CASSSGPGKLFF.